This record concerns one T cell receptor (beta chain) sequence. Its antigen is not identified. The entry originates in a study of post-analysis software for immune sequencing data. The study, taken as a whole, reports: The study found TRBV5-6, TRBV5-1 and TRBV20-1 among a handful of TRBV segments more frequent in patients than controls.

V was clipped by 2 bases and J by 4 bases, with 15 bases between them. This CDR3 contains 16 residues. Germline values: CDR1 MGHRA, CDR2 YSYEKL. Prepared libraries of TCR beta cDNA carried unique molecular identifiers. MiXCR was run by TCRdb on the PCR reads, yielding one entry per CDR3 protein. Of some 500,000 distinct CDR3 sequences listed, approximately 45% are singletons. The chain is built from TRBV4-1 and TRBJ1-5; TRBD1 is a possible D gene (5 bases). The TCR comes from a girl aged 5 to 17 with multiple sclerosis. The sample consisted of blood. The CDR3: CASSQPSGTMNQPQHF. Written as DNA, the CDR3 is TGCGCCAGCAGCCAACCTTCAGGGACGATGAATCAGCCCCAGCATTTT.